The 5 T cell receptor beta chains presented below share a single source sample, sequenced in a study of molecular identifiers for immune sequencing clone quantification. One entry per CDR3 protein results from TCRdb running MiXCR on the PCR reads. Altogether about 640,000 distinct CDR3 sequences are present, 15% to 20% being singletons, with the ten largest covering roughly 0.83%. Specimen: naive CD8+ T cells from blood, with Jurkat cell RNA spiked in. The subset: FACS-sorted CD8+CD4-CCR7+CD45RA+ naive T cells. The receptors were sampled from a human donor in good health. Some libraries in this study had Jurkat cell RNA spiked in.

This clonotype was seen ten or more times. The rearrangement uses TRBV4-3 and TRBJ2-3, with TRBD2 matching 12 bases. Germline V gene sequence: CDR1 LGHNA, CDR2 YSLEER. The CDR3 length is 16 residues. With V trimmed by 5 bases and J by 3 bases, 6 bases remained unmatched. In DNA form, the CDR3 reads TGCGCCAGCAGCAATCTAGCGGGGGGGCTTACAGATACGCAGTATTTT. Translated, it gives CASSNLAGGLTDTQYF.

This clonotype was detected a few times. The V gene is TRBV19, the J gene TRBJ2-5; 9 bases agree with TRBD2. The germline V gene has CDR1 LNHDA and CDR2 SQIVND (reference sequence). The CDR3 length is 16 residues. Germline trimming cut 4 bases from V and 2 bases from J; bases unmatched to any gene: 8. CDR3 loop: CASSNRLTSGQETQYF. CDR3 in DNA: TGTGCCAGTAGTAATCGGTTGACTAGCGGACAAGAGACCCAGTACTTC.

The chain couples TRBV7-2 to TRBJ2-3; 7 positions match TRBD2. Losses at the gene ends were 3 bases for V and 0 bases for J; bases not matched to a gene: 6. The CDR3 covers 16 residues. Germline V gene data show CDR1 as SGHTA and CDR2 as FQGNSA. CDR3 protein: CASSFYPAGSTDTQYF. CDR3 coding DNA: TGTGCCAGCAGCTTTTACCCAGCGGGGAGCACAGATACGCAGTATTTT.

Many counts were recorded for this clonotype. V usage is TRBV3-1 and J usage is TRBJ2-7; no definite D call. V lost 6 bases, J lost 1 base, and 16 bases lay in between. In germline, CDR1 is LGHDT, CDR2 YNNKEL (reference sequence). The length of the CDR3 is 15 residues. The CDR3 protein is CASSPSAARSYEQYF. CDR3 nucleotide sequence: TGTGCCAGCAGTCCGAGTGCGGCGAGATCCTACGAGCAGTACTTC.

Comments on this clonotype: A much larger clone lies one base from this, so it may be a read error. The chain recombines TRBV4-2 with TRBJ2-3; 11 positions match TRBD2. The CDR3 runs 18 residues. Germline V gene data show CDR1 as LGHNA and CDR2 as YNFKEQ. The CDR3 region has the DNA TGTGCCGGCAGCCAAGATGTATTTCTAGCGGGAGGCCCAGATACGCAGTATTTT. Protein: CAGSQDVFLAGGPDTQYF.